A selection of T cell receptor beta chains follows, all from one sample in a study of molecular identifiers for immune sequencing clone quantification. TCRdb processed the PCR reads anew with MiXCR; each CDR3 protein has one entry. This repertoire shows about half a million distinct CDR3 sequences, around 23% found once; its top ten account for just over 0.75%. The sample was naive CD8+ T cells from blood, with Jurkat cell RNA spiked in. These receptors were obtained from a human donor in good health. Some libraries in this study had Jurkat cell RNA spiked in. The CDR3 runs from the conserved cysteine through the conserved F or W. The order of the fields is D gene, clone size, J gene, V gene, CDR3 DNA, CDR3 protein. A D gene is named only where the DNA matches it firmly. A row's size may be missing; if present it is once, few, many or a size class.

>-|few|TRBJ2-3|TRBV15
TGTGCCACCAGCAGAGATCCGTCCCGACCTAGCACAGATACGCAGTATTTT
CATSRDPSRPSTDTQYF
>-|many|TRBJ2-1|TRBV30
TGTGCCTGGACTGCAGATGGGACCGGCAATGAGCAGTTCTTC
CAWTADGTGNEQFF
>TRBD1|-|TRBJ2-3|TRBV12-3/TRBV12-4
TGTGCCAGCAGTTCCGAGACAGGGCCGAGCACAGATACGCAGTATTTT
CASSSETGPSTDTQYF
>-|-|TRBJ2-2|TRBV27
TGTGCCAGCAGTTTACTGCAGGGGGAGCTGTTTTTT
CASSLLQGELFF
>-|many|TRBJ1-5|TRBV4-1
TGCGCCAGCAGCCAAGATCGGGGGTCGAAACAGCCCCAGCATTTT
CASSQDRGSKQPQHF
>TRBD1|-|TRBJ2-7|TRBV5-1
TGCGCCAGCAGCTTGGGGACAGGGGATTACTACGAGCAGTACTTC
CASSLGTGDYYEQYF
>-|-|TRBJ2-1|TRBV7-9
TGTGCCAGCAGCAACACATCCGAGACTGTCCACAATGAGCAGTTCTTC
CASSNTSETVHNEQFF
>TRBD2|-|TRBJ2-7|TRBV6-5
TGTGCCAGCAGCGGGGGACTAGCGAGGCCCTACGAGCAGTACTTC
CASSGGLARPYEQYF
>TRBD2|-|TRBJ2-1|TRBV27
TGTGCCAGCACTATTCTAGCGGGGGGGCATAATGAGCAGTTCTTC
CASTILAGGHNEQFF
>-|few|TRBJ2-2|TRBV20-1
TGCAGTGCTAGAGCCAGTCCGGGTCCGTCTCGGGCCGGGGAGCTGTTTTTT
CSARASPGPSRAGELFF
>TRBD2|many|TRBJ2-1|TRBV7-2
TGTGCCAGCAGCCTCTGGACTAGCGGGGGTTGGAATGAGCAGTTCTTC
CASSLWTSGGWNEQFF
>TRBD1|-|TRBJ2-6|TRBV3-1
TGTGCCAGCAGCCAAGTAGGTGGACAGGGCATTCTGTCTGGGGCCAACGTCCTGACTTTC
CASSQVGGQGILSGANVLTF
>-|many|TRBJ2-5|TRBV7-6
TGTGCCAGCAGCTTATCGCTATACCAAGAGACCCAGTACTTC
CASSLSLYQETQYF
>-|few|TRBJ2-5|TRBV4-3
TGCGCCAGCAGCCAAGACAGGGGCCTAGAGACCCAGTACTTC
CASSQDRGLETQYF
>-|many|TRBJ1-1|TRBV4-3
TGCGCCAGCAGCCAAGATGTAGACAGTATGAACACTGAAGCTTTCTTT
CASSQDVDSMNTEAFF
>-|many|TRBJ2-3|TRBV12-3/TRBV12-4
TGTGCCAGCAGTCACCGACAGTCGAGCACAGATACGCAGTATTTT
CASSHRQSSTDTQYF
>-|-|TRBJ2-5|TRBV6-6
TGTGCCAGCAGCCTGGGGATTGGGACAGAGACCCAGTACTTC
CASSLGIGTETQYF
>TRBD1|few|TRBJ1-6|TRBV9
TGTGCCAGCAGCGTAGTGCCTCAGGGGGTCAATTCACCCCTCCACTTT
CASSVVPQGVNSPLHF
>TRBD1|-|TRBJ2-7|TRBV30
TGTGCCGGGAGTGTGTGGGACAGGGTTGCCTACGAGCAGTACTTC
CAGSVWDRVAYEQYF
>TRBD1|-|TRBJ2-2|TRBV13
TGTGCCAGCAGCCCTTATCCGTTGGGACAGGGACGTACCGGGGAGCTGTTTTTT
CASSPYPLGQGRTGELFF
>-|-|TRBJ2-5|TRBV4-1
TGCGCCAGCAGCCAACTACAGGATTACCAAGAGACCCAGTACTTC
CASSQLQDYQETQYF
>TRBD1|-|TRBJ2-3|TRBV6-5
TGTGCCAGCAGTTTATACCAGGACAGGGGAACTGATACGCAGTATTTT
CASSLYQDRGTDTQYF
>-|many|TRBJ1-5|TRBV4-3
TGCGCCAGCAGCCAAGATTCAGGGTATCAGCCCCAGCATTTT
CASSQDSGYQPQHF
>-|-|TRBJ1-1|TRBV4-3
TGCGCCAGCAGCCCCGCAACAGGGAACACTGAAGCTTTCTTT
CASSPATGNTEAFF
>TRBD2|many|TRBJ2-1|TRBV29-1
TGCAGCGTTGAAGGAGTCGGGGGGGTCTCCTACAATGAGCAGTTCTTC
CSVEGVGGVSYNEQFF
>-|few|TRBJ2-6|TRBV5-6
TGTGCCAGCGGAGACAGCTCTGGGGCCAACGTCCTGACTTTC
CASGDSSGANVLTF
>-|few|TRBJ1-1|TRBV5-1
TGCGCCAGCAGCTCGAAAAAGCCCGGGGTGAACACTGAAGCTTTCTTT
CASSSKKPGVNTEAFF
>-|few|TRBJ1-1|TRBV5-6
TGTGCCAGCAGTCAATGGAACATGAACACTGAAGCTTTCTTT
CASSQWNMNTEAFF